This T cell receptor (beta chain) was documented in a study of metastatic and nonmetastatic thyroid tumors. Study-wide background: Repertoire comparisons spanned blood and tumor or nodule tissue from malignant and benign thyroid patients. Study-level points and caveats: Across blood and tumor, TCR beta diversity in malignant thyroid tumors was reportedly significantly higher than in benign nodules.

With termini counted, the CDR3 has 15 amino acids. The germline gives CDR1 SGDLS, CDR2 YYNGEE. Turning to this clone: The antigen is undetermined. The conserved phenylalanine or tryptophan normally closing the CDR3 is absent here, so this likely arose from a read error. The DNA is omitted, as the CDR3 cannot be located on it reliably, and the CDR3 follows TCRdb's listing.

The entire patient cohort was treatment-naive prior to thyroid surgery. With MiXCR, TCRdb called clones anew from the PCR reads. The sample consists of about 12,000 clones, roughly 30% of them appearing once. Sequencing was carried out using tumor tissue. This rearrangement joins TRBV9 to TRBJ2-1; the DNA was not used to check the table's D call, TRBD1. The sequence was collected from a female donor with papillary thyroid cancer or a benign thyroid nodule (not recorded which). Some clones in this sample may be carry-over from other donors' samples. This chain's CDR3 is CASSTATLGHNERFL.